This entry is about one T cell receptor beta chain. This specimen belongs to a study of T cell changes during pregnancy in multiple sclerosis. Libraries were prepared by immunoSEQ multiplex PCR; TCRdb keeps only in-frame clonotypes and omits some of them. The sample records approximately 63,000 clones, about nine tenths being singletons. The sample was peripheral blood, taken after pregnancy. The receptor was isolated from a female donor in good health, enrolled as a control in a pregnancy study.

The CDR3 nucleotides read TGTGCCAGCAGCTTCGTACAGGGAGTCGACAATGAGCAGTTCTTC. It yields the protein CASSFVQGVDNEQFF. The chain carries TRBV7-9 and TRBJ2-1; the D gene is possibly TRBD1 (6 bases). This CDR3 is built from 15 residues. The germline CDR1 and CDR2 sequences are SEHNR and FQNEAQ (reference sequence). V was clipped by 3 bases and J by 5 bases, with 14 bases between them.